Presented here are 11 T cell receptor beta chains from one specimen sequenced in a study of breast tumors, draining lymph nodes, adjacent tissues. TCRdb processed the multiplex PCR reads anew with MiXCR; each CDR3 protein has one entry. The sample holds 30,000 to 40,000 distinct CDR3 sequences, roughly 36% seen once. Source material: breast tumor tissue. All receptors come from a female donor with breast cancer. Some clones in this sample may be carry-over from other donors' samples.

CDR3 sequence reads: CASSLRVLAGGPAKNIQYF. Here the CDR3 DNA reads TGTGCCAGCAGCTTAAGAGTTCTAGCGGGAGGGCCGGCCAAAAACATTCAGTACTTC. The chain couples TRBV11-3 to TRBJ2-4, with 12 bases aligning to TRBD2. CDR1 is SGHNT and CDR2 is YENEEA in the germline V gene. Trimming took 2 bases from V and 1 from J; bases not matched to a gene: 9. This CDR3 spans 19 amino acids. The entire variable domain, with the rest obtained from reference TRBV11-3 and TRBJ2-4, is as follows: EAGVVQSPRYKIIEKKQPVAFWCNPISGHNTLYWYLQNLGQGPELLIRYENEEAVDDSQLPKDRFSAERLKGVDSTLKIQPAELGDSAVYLCASSLRVLAGGPAKNIQYFGAGTRLSVL.

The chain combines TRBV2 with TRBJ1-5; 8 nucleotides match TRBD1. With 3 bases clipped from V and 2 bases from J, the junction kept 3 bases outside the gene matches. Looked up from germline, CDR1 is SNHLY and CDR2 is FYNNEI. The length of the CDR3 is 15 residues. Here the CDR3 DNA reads TGTGCCAGCAGTGAGATGGGACAGGGCAATCAGCCCCAGCATTTT. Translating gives CASSEMGQGNQPQHF.

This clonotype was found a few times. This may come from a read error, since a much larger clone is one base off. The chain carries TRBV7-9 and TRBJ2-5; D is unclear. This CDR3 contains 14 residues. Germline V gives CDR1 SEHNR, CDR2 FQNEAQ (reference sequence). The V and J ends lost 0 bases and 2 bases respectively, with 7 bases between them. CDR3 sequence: CASSLAVRQETQYF. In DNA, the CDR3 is TGTGCCAGCAGCTTAGCCGTCAGACAAGAGACCCAGTACTTC. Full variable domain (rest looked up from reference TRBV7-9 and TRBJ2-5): DTGVSQNPRHKITKRGQNVTFRCDPISEHNRLYWYRQTLGQGPEFLTYFQNEAQLEKSRLLSDRFSAERPKGSFSTLEIQRTEQGDSAMYLCASSLAVRQETQYFGPGTRLLVL.

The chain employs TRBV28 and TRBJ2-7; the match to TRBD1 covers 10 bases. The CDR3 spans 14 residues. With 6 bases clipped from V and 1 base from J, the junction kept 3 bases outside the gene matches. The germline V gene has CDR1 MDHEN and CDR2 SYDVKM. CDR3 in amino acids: CASRRQGASYEQYF. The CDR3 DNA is TGTGCCAGCAGGCGACAGGGGGCTTCCTACGAGCAGTACTTC.

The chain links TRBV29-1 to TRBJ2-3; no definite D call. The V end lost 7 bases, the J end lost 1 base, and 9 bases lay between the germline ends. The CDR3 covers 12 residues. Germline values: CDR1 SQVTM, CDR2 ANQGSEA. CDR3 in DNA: TGCAGCGCCCGACGCGGCACAGATACGCAGTATTTT. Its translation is CSARRGTDTQYF.

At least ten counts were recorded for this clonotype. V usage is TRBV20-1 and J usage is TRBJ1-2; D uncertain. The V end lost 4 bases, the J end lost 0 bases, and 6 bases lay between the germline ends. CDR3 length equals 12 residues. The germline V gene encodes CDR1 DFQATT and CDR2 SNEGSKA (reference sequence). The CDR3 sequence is CSAIVSNYGYTF. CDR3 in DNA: TGCAGTGCTATCGTGTCTAACTATGGCTACACCTTC.

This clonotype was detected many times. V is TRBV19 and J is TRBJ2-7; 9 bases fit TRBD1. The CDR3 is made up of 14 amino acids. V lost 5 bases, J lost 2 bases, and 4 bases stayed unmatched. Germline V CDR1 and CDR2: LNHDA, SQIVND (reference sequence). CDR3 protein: CASSWTGVTYEQYF. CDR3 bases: TGTGCCAGTAGTTGGACAGGGGTAACCTACGAGCAGTACTTC.

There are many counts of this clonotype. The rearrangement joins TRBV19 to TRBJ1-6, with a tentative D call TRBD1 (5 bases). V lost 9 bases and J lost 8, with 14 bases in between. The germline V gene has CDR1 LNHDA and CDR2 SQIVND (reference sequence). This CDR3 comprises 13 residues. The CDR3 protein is CASTGTNHSPLHF. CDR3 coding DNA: TGTGCCAGCACCGGGACGAACCATTCACCCCTCCACTTT.

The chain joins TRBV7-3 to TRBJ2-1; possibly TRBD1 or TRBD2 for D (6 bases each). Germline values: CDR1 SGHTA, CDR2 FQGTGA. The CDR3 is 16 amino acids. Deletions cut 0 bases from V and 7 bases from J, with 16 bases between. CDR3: CASSLTGASAKNEQFF. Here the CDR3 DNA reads TGTGCCAGCAGCTTAACGGGGGCTAGCGCCAAGAATGAGCAGTTCTTC. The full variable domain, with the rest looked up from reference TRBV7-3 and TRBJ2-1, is GAGVSQTPSNKVTEKGKYVELRCDPISGHTALYWYRQSLGQGPEFLIYFQGTGAADDSGLPNDRFFAVRPEGSVSTLKIQRTERGDSAVYLCASSLTGASAKNEQFFGPGTRLTVL.

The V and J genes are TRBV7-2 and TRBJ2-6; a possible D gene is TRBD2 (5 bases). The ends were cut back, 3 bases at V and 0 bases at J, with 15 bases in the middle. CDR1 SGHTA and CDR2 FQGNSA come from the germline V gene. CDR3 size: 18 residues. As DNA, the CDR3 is TGTGCCAGCAGCTTCTCCGGGGTTGTCTCCTCTGGGGCCAACGTCCTGACTTTC. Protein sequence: CASSFSGVVSSGANVLTF. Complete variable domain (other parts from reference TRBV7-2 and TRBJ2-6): GAGVSQSPSNKVTEKGKDVELRCDPISGHTALYWYRQSLGQGLEFLIYFQGNSAPDKSGLPSDRFSAERTGGSVSTLTIQRTQQEDSAVYLCASSFSGVVSSGANVLTFGAGSRLTVL.

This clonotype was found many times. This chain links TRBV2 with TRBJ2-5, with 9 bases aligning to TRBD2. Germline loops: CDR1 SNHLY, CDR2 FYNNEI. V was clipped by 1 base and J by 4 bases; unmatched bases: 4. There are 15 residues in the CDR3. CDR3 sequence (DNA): TGTGCCAGCAGTGAAGAGGGAGCGGGAGGAGAGACCCAGTACTTC. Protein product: CASSEEGAGGETQYF.